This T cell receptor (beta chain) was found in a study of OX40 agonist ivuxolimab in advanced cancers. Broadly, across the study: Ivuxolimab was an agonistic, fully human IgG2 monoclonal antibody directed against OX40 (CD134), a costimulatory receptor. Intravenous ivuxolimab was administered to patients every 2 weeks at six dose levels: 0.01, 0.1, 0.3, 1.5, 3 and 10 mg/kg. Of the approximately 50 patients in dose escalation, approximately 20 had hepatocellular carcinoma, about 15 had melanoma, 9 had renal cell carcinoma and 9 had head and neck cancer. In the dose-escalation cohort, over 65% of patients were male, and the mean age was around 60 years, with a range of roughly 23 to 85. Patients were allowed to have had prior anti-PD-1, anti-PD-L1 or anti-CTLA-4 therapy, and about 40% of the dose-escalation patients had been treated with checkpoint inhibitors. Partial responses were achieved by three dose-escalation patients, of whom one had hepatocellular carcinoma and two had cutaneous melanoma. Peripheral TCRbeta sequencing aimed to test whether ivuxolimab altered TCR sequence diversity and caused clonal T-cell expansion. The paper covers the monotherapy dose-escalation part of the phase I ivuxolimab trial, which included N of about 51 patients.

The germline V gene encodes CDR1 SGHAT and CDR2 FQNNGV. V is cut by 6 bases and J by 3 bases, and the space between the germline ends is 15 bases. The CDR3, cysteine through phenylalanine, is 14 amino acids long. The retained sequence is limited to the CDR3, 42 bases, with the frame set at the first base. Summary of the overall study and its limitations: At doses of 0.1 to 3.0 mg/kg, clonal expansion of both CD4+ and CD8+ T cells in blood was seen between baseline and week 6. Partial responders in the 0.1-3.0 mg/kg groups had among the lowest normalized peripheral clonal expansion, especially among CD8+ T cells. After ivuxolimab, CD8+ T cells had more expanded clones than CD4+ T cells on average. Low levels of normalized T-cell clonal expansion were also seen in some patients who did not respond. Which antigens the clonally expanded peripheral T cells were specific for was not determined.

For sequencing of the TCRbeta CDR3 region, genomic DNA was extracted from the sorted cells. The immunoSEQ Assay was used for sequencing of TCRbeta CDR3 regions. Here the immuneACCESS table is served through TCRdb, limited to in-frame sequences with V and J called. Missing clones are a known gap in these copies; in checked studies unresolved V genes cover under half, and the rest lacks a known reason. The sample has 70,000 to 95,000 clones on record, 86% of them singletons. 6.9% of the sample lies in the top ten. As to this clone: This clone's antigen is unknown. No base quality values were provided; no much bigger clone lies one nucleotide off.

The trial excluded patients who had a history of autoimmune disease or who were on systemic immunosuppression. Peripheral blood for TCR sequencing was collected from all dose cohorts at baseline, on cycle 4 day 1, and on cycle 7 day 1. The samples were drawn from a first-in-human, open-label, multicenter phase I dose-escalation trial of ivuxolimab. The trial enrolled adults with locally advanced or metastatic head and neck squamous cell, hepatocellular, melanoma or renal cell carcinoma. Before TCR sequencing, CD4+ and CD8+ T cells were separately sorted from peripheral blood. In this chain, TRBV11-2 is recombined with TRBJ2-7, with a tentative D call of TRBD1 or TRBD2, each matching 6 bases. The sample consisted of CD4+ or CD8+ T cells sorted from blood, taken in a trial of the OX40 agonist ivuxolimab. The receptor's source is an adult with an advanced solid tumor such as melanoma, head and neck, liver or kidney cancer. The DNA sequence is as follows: TGTGCCAGCAGTTCCGGGGGCGCTTACTACGAGCAGTACTTC. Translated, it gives CASSSGGAYYEQYF.